This T cell receptor (beta chain) was sequenced for a study of T-cell reconstitution after alpha-beta-depleted transplantation in children. This CDR3 is built from 16 residues. Trimming took 6 bases from V and 9 from J, leaving 23 bases between them. Unique molecular identifiers tagged the TCRbeta library. One entry per CDR3 protein results from TCRdb running MiXCR on the PCR reads. Of more than 150,000 distinct CDR3 sequences listed, about 6.3% were seen once; the top ten hold about 2.9%. At least ten counts were recorded for this clonotype. This sequence was found in a human donor who donated a stem cell graft to a child with Wiskott-Aldrich syndrome. The chain is built from TRBV12-3 or TRBV12-4 and TRBJ2-2; TRBD2 is a possible D gene (7 bases). The sample was PBMCs from the stem cell graft donor, taken from the stem cell graft. CDR3 residues: CASSSWGGANPRELFF. CDR3 nucleotide sequence: TGTGCCAGCAGCTCCTGGGGGGGCGCTAATCCCCGGGAGCTGTTTTTT.